The clone carrying this TCR beta chain was seen once. The table came from immunoSEQ multiplex PCR; TCRdb's copy has only in-frame clones and leaves some out. This repertoire shows around 57,000 clones, around 95% found once; its top ten account for 0.22%. This record comes from a study of technical replicates of blood from a few donors. The ends lost 4 bases at V and 6 bases at J; junction bases unmatched: 9. Germline values: CDR1 SGHRS, CDR2 YFSETQ. The CDR3 loop spans 15 amino acids. This chain links TRBV5-1 with TRBJ1-1; TRBD1 matches at 10 bases. What was sequenced was T cells isolated from PBMCs. The source of this sequence is a human donor in good health. This chain's CDR3 is CASSPRTGGTAEAFF. CDR3 nucleotide sequence: TGCGCCAGCAGCCCGCGGACAGGGGGGACTGCTGAAGCTTTCTTT.